This TCR beta chain was captured in a study of OX40 agonist ivuxolimab in advanced cancers. In germline, CDR1 is LNHDA, CDR2 SQIVND (reference sequence). V was shortened by 4 bases and J by 5 bases, with 9 bases between the two germline ends. This CDR3 is 13 amino acids long. TCRdb's copy holds only in-frame clones and misses some; the assay was immunoSEQ multiplex PCR. The table shows 75,000 to 95,000 clones, with more than 75% occurring only once. The sample consisted of CD4+ or CD8+ T cells sorted from blood, taken in a trial of the OX40 agonist ivuxolimab. This sequence was found in an adult with an advanced solid tumor such as melanoma, head and neck, liver or kidney cancer. The chain has TRBV19 and TRBJ2-1; D is unresolved. In DNA, the CDR3 is TGTGCCAGTAGTAGCCCCTACAACAATGAGCAGTTCTTC. Protein product: CASSSPYNNEQFF. Combining the CDR3 with reference TRBV19 and TRBJ2-1 gives the whole variable domain DGGITQSPKYLFRKEGQNVTLSCEQNLNHDAMYWYRQDPGQGLRLIYYSQIVNDFQKGDIAEGYSVSREKKESFPLTVTSAQKNPTAFYLCASSSPYNNEQFFGPGTRLTVL.